This is a list of T cell receptor beta chains from one sample in a study of T cells in Graves' hyperthyroidism and ophthalmopathy. TCRdb processed the multiplex PCR reads anew with MiXCR; each CDR3 protein has one entry. The table has hundreds of thousands of distinct CDR3 sequences, around 21% seen once. Sequenced input: blood. Receptors originate from a man aged 30 to 39 with Graves' ophthalmopathy. Both conserved end residues are part of each CDR3. The D gene is left open where the match is weak. Size values are once, few and many counts, or a class for expanded clones, and some rows have none.

v_gene: TRBV11-2
abundance: many
d_gene: -
j_gene: TRBJ1-5
CDR3nt: TGTGCCAGCAGCTCTATCAGGGATGGGAATCAGCCCCAGCATTTT
CDR3aa: CASSSIRDGNQPQHF

v_gene: TRBV11-2
abundance: few
d_gene: -
j_gene: TRBJ2-1
CDR3nt: TGTGCCAGCAGGTACGCGTATGAGCAGTTCTTC
CDR3aa: CASRYAYEQFF

v_gene: TRBV30
abundance: -
d_gene: TRBD1
j_gene: TRBJ1-1
CDR3nt: TGTGCCTGGAGACAGGGGGCTGAAGCTTTCTTT
CDR3aa: CAWRQGAEAFF

v_gene: TRBV6-5
abundance: -
d_gene: -
j_gene: TRBJ2-4
CDR3nt: TGTGCCAGCAGTTACTCCGCTACCGGCATTCAGTACTTC
CDR3aa: CASSYSATGIQYF

v_gene: TRBV2
abundance: -
d_gene: -
j_gene: TRBJ1-1
CDR3nt: TGTGCCAGCCCCGGACGTCGGAACACTGAAGCTTTCTTT
CDR3aa: CASPGRRNTEAFF

v_gene: TRBV12-3/TRBV12-4
abundance: -
d_gene: -
j_gene: TRBJ2-1
CDR3nt: TGTGCCAGCAGTTTAGGTCTAGCGCCCACCTCCTACAATGAGCAGTTCTTC
CDR3aa: CASSLGLAPTSYNEQFF

v_gene: TRBV12-3/TRBV12-4
abundance: -
d_gene: TRBD2
j_gene: TRBJ2-1
CDR3nt: TGTGCCAGCGAACTAGCGGGTTACAATGAGCAGTTCTTC
CDR3aa: CASELAGYNEQFF

v_gene: TRBV12-3/TRBV12-4
abundance: few
d_gene: -
j_gene: TRBJ2-7
CDR3nt: TGTGCCAGCAGTTCTGGGGCGAAGCAGTACTTC
CDR3aa: CASSSGAKQYF

v_gene: TRBV3-1
abundance: many
d_gene: -
j_gene: TRBJ2-7
CDR3nt: TGTGCCAGCAGCCAAGTCAACGAGCAGTACTTC
CDR3aa: CASSQVNEQYF

v_gene: TRBV7-9
abundance: many
d_gene: -
j_gene: TRBJ2-7
CDR3nt: TGTGCCAGCAGCCCAGGCACAGGGACGGGTTACGAGCAGTACTTC
CDR3aa: CASSPGTGTGYEQYF

v_gene: TRBV30
abundance: many
d_gene: TRBD2
j_gene: TRBJ2-4
CDR3nt: TGTGCCTGGAGTCCACTAGCGGCCAAAAACATTCAGTACTTC
CDR3aa: CAWSPLAAKNIQYF

v_gene: TRBV6-2/TRBV6-3
abundance: -
d_gene: -
j_gene: TRBJ2-1
CDR3nt: TGTGCCAGCAGCCCCCCTCCTGGCGGGTTGAGGTCTAATGAGCAGTTCTTC
CDR3aa: CASSPPPGGLRSNEQFF

v_gene: TRBV28
abundance: few
d_gene: -
j_gene: TRBJ1-2
CDR3nt: TGTGCCAGCAGGATGGGGGCGGCTGGGAGCTACACCTTC
CDR3aa: CASRMGAAGSYTF

v_gene: TRBV20-1
abundance: few
d_gene: -
j_gene: TRBJ2-1
CDR3nt: TGCAGTGCTAGACCCTCAGGACCGAGAGTCAACAATGAGCAGTTCTTC
CDR3aa: CSARPSGPRVNNEQFF

v_gene: TRBV4-3
abundance: few
d_gene: TRBD1
j_gene: TRBJ2-3
CDR3nt: TGCGCCAGCCAACGGGACAGGGAAGTAGATACGCAGTATTTT
CDR3aa: CASQRDREVDTQYF

v_gene: TRBV2
abundance: many
d_gene: TRBD1
j_gene: TRBJ2-2
CDR3nt: TGTGCCAGCAGTACCTCAGGGACAGGGTCGAACACCGGGGAGCTGTTTTTT
CDR3aa: CASSTSGTGSNTGELFF

v_gene: TRBV20-1
abundance: -
d_gene: -
j_gene: TRBJ2-2
CDR3nt: TGCAGTGCTAGAGGGGGAACCGGGGAGCTGTTTTTT
CDR3aa: CSARGGTGELFF

v_gene: TRBV11-2
abundance: many
d_gene: -
j_gene: TRBJ1-3
CDR3nt: TGTGCCAGCAGCCCCCGGGTGAATATAAACTCTGGAAACACCATATATTTT
CDR3aa: CASSPRVNINSGNTIYF

v_gene: TRBV29-1
abundance: few
d_gene: -
j_gene: TRBJ1-5
CDR3nt: TGCAGCGCCCGGGTCACCGACGGGCAGCCCCAGCATTTT
CDR3aa: CSARVTDGQPQHF

v_gene: TRBV28
abundance: many
d_gene: -
j_gene: TRBJ2-7
CDR3nt: TGTGCCAGCAGCACAATTGGGGAGCAGTACTTC
CDR3aa: CASSTIGEQYF

v_gene: TRBV20-1
abundance: -
d_gene: TRBD1
j_gene: TRBJ2-2
CDR3nt: TGCAGTGCTAGAGATTACACAGGGGGCGCCGGAGGGAGGGTGGCCGGGGAGCTGTTTTTT
CDR3aa: CSARDYTGGAGGRVAGELFF

v_gene: TRBV2
abundance: -
d_gene: -
j_gene: TRBJ2-1
CDR3nt: TGTGCCAGCAGACTGGACAGAGGGGAGCAGTTCTTC
CDR3aa: CASRLDRGEQFF

v_gene: TRBV30
abundance: few
d_gene: TRBD2
j_gene: TRBJ2-7
CDR3nt: TGTGCCTGGAGTGTAGCGGGGGCAGCATCCTACGAGCAGTACTTC
CDR3aa: CAWSVAGAASYEQYF

v_gene: TRBV20-1
abundance: few
d_gene: -
j_gene: TRBJ1-5
CDR3nt: TGCAGTGCTAGAGAGCGAAAAATTGGACAGACAAGTAGCAATCAGCCCCAGCATTTT
CDR3aa: CSARERKIGQTSSNQPQHF

v_gene: TRBV7-6
abundance: few
d_gene: TRBD1
j_gene: TRBJ2-6
CDR3nt: TGTGCCAGCAGCTTAGGAGACAGGGGCACTGGGGCCAACGTCCTGACTTTC
CDR3aa: CASSLGDRGTGANVLTF

v_gene: TRBV29-1
abundance: once
d_gene: TRBD1
j_gene: TRBJ1-1
CDR3nt: TGCAGCGCTGTCCTGTACAACGCAGGGGGCACTGAAGCTTTCTTT
CDR3aa: CSAVLYNAGGTEAFF

v_gene: TRBV27
abundance: many
d_gene: -
j_gene: TRBJ2-7
CDR3nt: TGTGCCAGCAGTTTAAACCCAGACTACGAGCAGTACTTC
CDR3aa: CASSLNPDYEQYF

v_gene: TRBV28
abundance: many
d_gene: TRBD2
j_gene: TRBJ2-2
CDR3nt: TGTGCCAGCAGTTCAAGAGGACTAGCGGGAGGGCCCTACACCGGGGAGCTGTTTTTT
CDR3aa: CASSSRGLAGGPYTGELFF

v_gene: TRBV6-5
abundance: -
d_gene: -
j_gene: TRBJ2-7
CDR3nt: TGTGCCAGCAGTTTGAGCGTTGCCTACGAGCAGTGCTTC
CDR3aa: CASSLSVAYEQCF

v_gene: TRBV11-2
abundance: -
d_gene: TRBD2
j_gene: TRBJ2-7
CDR3nt: TGTGCCAGCAGCTACCCCATCGGCGGGGGGGTTTCCTACGAGCAGTACTTC
CDR3aa: CASSYPIGGGVSYEQYF

v_gene: TRBV30
abundance: many
d_gene: TRBD1
j_gene: TRBJ2-7
CDR3nt: TGTGCCTGGAGTGACCGGGACAGGGGTTCTGACGAGCAGTACTTC
CDR3aa: CAWSDRDRGSDEQYF

v_gene: TRBV6-2/TRBV6-3
abundance: -
d_gene: -
j_gene: TRBJ2-5
CDR3nt: TGTGCCAGCAGTAAACGGACAGTCCAAGAGACCCAGTACTTC
CDR3aa: CASSKRTVQETQYF

v_gene: TRBV28
abundance: few
d_gene: -
j_gene: TRBJ2-4
CDR3nt: TGTGCCAGCAGTCCGACCAAAGCAGGAGGAAACATTCAGTACTTC
CDR3aa: CASSPTKAGGNIQYF

v_gene: TRBV12-3/TRBV12-4
abundance: -
d_gene: -
j_gene: TRBJ2-2
CDR3nt: TGTGCCACCATCAATTCCATAGAGTCCGGGGAGCTGTTTTTT
CDR3aa: CATINSIESGELFF

v_gene: TRBV6-1
abundance: -
d_gene: TRBD1
j_gene: TRBJ2-6
CDR3nt: TGTGCCAGCAGTCGCCGACAGGGACGATCTGGGGCCAACGTCCTGACTTTC
CDR3aa: CASSRRQGRSGANVLTF

v_gene: TRBV29-1
abundance: few
d_gene: -
j_gene: TRBJ2-7
CDR3nt: TGCAGCGTTGTCCCCAGCTCCTACGAGCAGTACTTC
CDR3aa: CSVVPSSYEQYF

v_gene: TRBV5-6
abundance: -
d_gene: -
j_gene: TRBJ2-4
CDR3nt: TGTGCCAGCAGCTTGGAGGGTAGCGGACTAGCCAAAAACATTCAGTACTTC
CDR3aa: CASSLEGSGLAKNIQYF

v_gene: TRBV5-1
abundance: -
d_gene: TRBD1
j_gene: TRBJ2-7
CDR3nt: TGCGCCAGCTCTCACAGGGGGCGGACCTACGAGCAGTACTTC
CDR3aa: CASSHRGRTYEQYF

v_gene: TRBV28
abundance: many
d_gene: TRBD1
j_gene: TRBJ1-2
CDR3nt: TGTGCCAGCAGTTTGGGACAGAGCACCTATGGCTACACCTTC
CDR3aa: CASSLGQSTYGYTF

v_gene: TRBV7-9
abundance: -
d_gene: -
j_gene: TRBJ2-1
CDR3nt: TGTGCCAGCAACCAAGTCCCTACCGGACCCGGCTCCTACAATGAGCAGTTCTTC
CDR3aa: CASNQVPTGPGSYNEQFF

v_gene: TRBV18
abundance: many
d_gene: -
j_gene: TRBJ2-3
CDR3nt: TGTGCCAGCTCACTAGATCTCACAGATACGCAGTATTTT
CDR3aa: CASSLDLTDTQYF

v_gene: TRBV12-3/TRBV12-4
abundance: many
d_gene: -
j_gene: TRBJ2-1
CDR3nt: TGTGCCAGCAGTTGGGCAGGGCCCGACAATGAGCAGTTCTTC
CDR3aa: CASSWAGPDNEQFF

v_gene: TRBV20-1
abundance: -
d_gene: -
j_gene: TRBJ1-2
CDR3nt: TGCAGTGCTAGAGCCAGAGGAGAAGGCTATGGCTACACCTTC
CDR3aa: CSARARGEGYGYTF

v_gene: TRBV10-1
abundance: -
d_gene: TRBD2
j_gene: TRBJ2-1
CDR3nt: TGCGCCAGCAGTGAGACGGCTAGCGGGAGGGGTGAGCAGTTCTTC
CDR3aa: CASSETASGRGEQFF

v_gene: TRBV3-1
abundance: few
d_gene: TRBD2
j_gene: TRBJ2-1
CDR3nt: TGTGCCAGCAGCTTGGCTAGCGGGAGCCGTGGCTCCTACAATGAGCAGTTCTTC
CDR3aa: CASSLASGSRGSYNEQFF

v_gene: TRBV5-1
abundance: many
d_gene: TRBD1
j_gene: TRBJ2-2
CDR3nt: TGCGCCAGCAGCCCTGGACAGGGGTCGGGGGAGCTGTTTTTT
CDR3aa: CASSPGQGSGELFF

v_gene: TRBV11-2
abundance: many
d_gene: TRBD1
j_gene: TRBJ1-1
CDR3nt: TGTGCCAGCAGCTTTACCATTTCCCCGCCAAAGGGGGCCCCGAACACTGAAGCTTTCTTT
CDR3aa: CASSFTISPPKGAPNTEAFF

v_gene: TRBV6-2/TRBV6-3
abundance: -
d_gene: -
j_gene: TRBJ2-7
CDR3nt: TGTGCCAGCAGTTATTTAAAGGCAGGCTACGAGCAGTACTTC
CDR3aa: CASSYLKAGYEQYF

v_gene: TRBV12-3/TRBV12-4
abundance: few
d_gene: TRBD2
j_gene: TRBJ2-5
CDR3nt: TGTGCCAGCAGTCCTCGGGAGGGATTTGAGACCCAGTACTTC
CDR3aa: CASSPREGFETQYF

v_gene: TRBV7-3
abundance: few
d_gene: TRBD1
j_gene: TRBJ2-1
CDR3nt: TGTGCCAGCAGCTGGGGACAGGGAGCAGGCCTTGAGCAGTTCTTC
CDR3aa: CASSWGQGAGLEQFF

v_gene: TRBV5-1
abundance: -
d_gene: TRBD1
j_gene: TRBJ2-2
CDR3nt: TGCGCCAGCAGCTCACCGCGGAACGGACAGGGTTTCACCGGGGAGCTGTTTTTT
CDR3aa: CASSSPRNGQGFTGELFF

v_gene: TRBV28
abundance: few
d_gene: TRBD1
j_gene: TRBJ1-6
CDR3nt: TGTGCCAGCAGTTCTTACAGGGGTAATTCACCCCTCCACTTT
CDR3aa: CASSSYRGNSPLHF

v_gene: TRBV6-2/TRBV6-3
abundance: -
d_gene: -
j_gene: TRBJ2-5
CDR3nt: TGTGCCAGCAGTTACTTCGGTAGCGGCCGTAAAGAGACCCAGTACTTC
CDR3aa: CASSYFGSGRKETQYF

v_gene: TRBV7-3
abundance: -
d_gene: TRBD2
j_gene: TRBJ2-7
CDR3nt: TGCGCCAGCAGCCAAGTGGGACTAGCGACGAGCTCCTACGAGCAGTACTTC
CDR3aa: CASSQVGLATSSYEQYF

v_gene: TRBV30
abundance: few
d_gene: -
j_gene: TRBJ1-2
CDR3nt: TGTGCCTGGAGGACCCCCGGGGGAGCTAACTATGGCTACACCTTC
CDR3aa: CAWRTPGGANYGYTF